The entry that follows covers one T cell receptor (beta chain) sequence. This record belongs to a study of blood T cell repertoires in COVID-19. Study-wide context: Spain, Italy and the United States supplied samples that represented acute and convalescent COVID-19. T cells, B-cell-depleted T cells, or PBMCs provided the cDNA or gDNA that served as material.

In the authors' methods: Researchers report that nucleated cell counts were estimated from reference gene primer amplification. Data came from immunoSEQ multiplex PCR; TCRdb stores just in-frame clones and leaves some out. The D gene and trimming were derived from the DNA, and the V and J assignments and clone size from that table. The table includes about 69,000 clones, roughly 80% detected once. V lost 4 bases to trimming and J lost 6 bases; unmatched junction nucleotides: 11. The CDR3 runs 17 residues. CDR1 is SGHTS, CDR2 YDEGEE, per germline. The source is a woman aged 80 or older with acute or convalescent COVID-19. The chain carries TRBV5-8 and TRBJ2-3; 13 bases line up with TRBD2. The sample comprised peripheral blood. The CDR3 here is CASSTGLAGALQDTQYF. CDR3 coding DNA: TGTGCCAGCAGCACCGGACTAGCGGGGGCCCTCCAGGATACGCAGTATTTT. Supplemented by reference TRBV5-8 and TRBJ2-3, the full variable domain reads EAGVTQSPTHLIKTRGQQATLRCSPISGHTSVYWYQQALGLGLQFLLWYDEGEERNRGNFPPRFSGRQFPNYSSELNVNALELEDSALYLCASSTGLAGALQDTQYFGPGTRLTVL.